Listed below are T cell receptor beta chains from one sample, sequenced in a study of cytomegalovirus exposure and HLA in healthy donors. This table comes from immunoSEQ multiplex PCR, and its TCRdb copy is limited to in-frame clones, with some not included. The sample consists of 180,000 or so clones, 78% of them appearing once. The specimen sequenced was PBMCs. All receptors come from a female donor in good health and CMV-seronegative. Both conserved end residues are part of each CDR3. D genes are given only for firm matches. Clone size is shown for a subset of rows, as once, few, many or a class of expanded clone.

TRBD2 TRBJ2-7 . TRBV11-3 TGTGCCAGCAGCTTATCGGGAGGGCCGTCCTACGAGCAGTACTTC CASSLSGGPSYEQYF
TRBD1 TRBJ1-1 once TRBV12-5 TGTGCTAGCGGTCCTACTCTTACCCCGACAGGGGGCGAAGGGGACACTGAAGCTTTCTTT CASGPTLTPTGGEGDTEAFF
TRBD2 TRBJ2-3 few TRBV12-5 TGTGCTAGTGGTTTGGGACTAGCGGGAGCGGGAGATACGCAGTATTTT CASGLGLAGAGDTQYF
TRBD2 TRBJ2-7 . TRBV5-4 TGTGCCAGCAGCTTGTATCTAGCGGGGGTCACCTACGAGCAGTACTTC CASSLYLAGVTYEQYF
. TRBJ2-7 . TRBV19 TGTGCCAGTAGTTACGATCGGGACATCGTCCTCTACGAGCAGTACTTC CASSYDRDIVLYEQYF
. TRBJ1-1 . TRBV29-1 TGCAGCGGGAATCATGGGGGCTATAACACTGAAGCTTTCTTT CSGNHGGYNTEAFF
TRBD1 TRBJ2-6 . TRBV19 TGTGCCAGTAGTGGGGACAGCTTCAGGGGGTCTGGGGCCAACGTCCTGACTTTC CASSGDSFRGSGANVLTF
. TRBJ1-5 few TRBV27 TGTGCCAGCAGCCCCGCGTGGGCCGTTAATCAGCCCCAGCATTTT CASSPAWAVNQPQHF
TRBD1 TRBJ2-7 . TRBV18 TGTGCCAGCTCACCTACTCGGACAGGGATGGGCTACGAGCAGTACTTC CASSPTRTGMGYEQYF
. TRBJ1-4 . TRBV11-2 TGTGCCAGCAGCTTATACATCCACGGGGCCGGGGGGCAAATTGAAAAACTGTTTTTT CASSLYIHGAGGQIEKLFF
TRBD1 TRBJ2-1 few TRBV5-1 TGCGCCAGCAGCTTGAGAGCGTTGACAGGGCAAGAAGAGCAGTTCTTC CASSLRALTGQEEQFF
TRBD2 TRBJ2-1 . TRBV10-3 TGTGCCATCAAAGGACTAGCGGGAGGCAATGAGCAGTTCTTC CAIKGLAGGNEQFF
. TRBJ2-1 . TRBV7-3 TGTGCCAGCAGCCCCGGGGGATCGTTCAATGAGCAGTTCTTC CASSPGGSFNEQFF
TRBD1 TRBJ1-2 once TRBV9 TGTGCCAGCAGCGCCGGGACAGGGGTTAACTATGGCTACACCTTC CASSAGTGVNYGYTF
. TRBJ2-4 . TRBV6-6 TGTGCCAGCAGTAGGGACTCTACGGACATTCAGTACTTC CASSRDSTDIQYF
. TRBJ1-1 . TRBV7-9 TGTTCCAGCAGCTTGGGGGGTGCAGGGAACACTGAAGCTTTCTTT CSSSLGGAGNTEAFF
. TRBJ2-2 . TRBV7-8 TGTGCCAGCAGCCTCCTAGCGAGCACCGGGGAGCTGTTTTTT CASSLLASTGELFF
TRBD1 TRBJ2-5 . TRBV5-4 TGTGCCAGCAGTATTCCGACAGGGGGTAGGGAGACCCAGTACTTC CASSIPTGGRETQYF
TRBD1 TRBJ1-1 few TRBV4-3 TGCGCCAGCAGCCCCTCGACAGGGCTGAACACTGAAGCTTTCTTT CASSPSTGLNTEAFF
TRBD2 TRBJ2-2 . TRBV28 TGTGCCAGCGTGTGGGCGGGAGAAGGCACCGGGGAGCTGTTTTTT CASVWAGEGTGELFF
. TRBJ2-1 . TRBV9 TGTGCCAGCAGCGTAGATGTAGAACGACATAATGAGCAGTTCTTC CASSVDVERHNEQFF
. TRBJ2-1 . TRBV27 TGTGCCAGCAGTTTATCGGTTGGGGGGATCGATGAGCAGTTCTTC CASSLSVGGIDEQFF
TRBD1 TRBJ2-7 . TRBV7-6 TGTGCCAGCAGCTTAGCACAGGGGACAACCTACGAGCAGTACTTC CASSLAQGTTYEQYF
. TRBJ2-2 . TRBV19 TGTGCCAGTAGTATCTTCGCTAGCGAGACGCGGACCGGGGAGCTGTTTTTT CASSIFASETRTGELFF
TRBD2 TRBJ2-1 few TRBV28 TGTGCCAGCAGTTTATCGGCTAGCGGGAGTGGCAATGAGCAGTTCTTC CASSLSASGSGNEQFF
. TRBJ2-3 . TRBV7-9 TGTGCCAGCAGCAACGCGGGAAATACGCAGTATTTT CASSNAGNTQYF
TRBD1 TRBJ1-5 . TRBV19 TGTGCCAGTAATCCGGGACAGGGGTGGGGCAATCAGCCCCAGCATTTT CASNPGQGWGNQPQHF
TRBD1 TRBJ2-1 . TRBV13 TGTGCCAGCAGCTTAATGGACAGGGGTTACAATGAGCAGTTCTTC CASSLMDRGYNEQFF
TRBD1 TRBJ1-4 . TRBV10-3 TGTGCCATCAGCCGCACCGGGACAGCGAATGAAAAACTGTTTTTT CAISRTGTANEKLFF
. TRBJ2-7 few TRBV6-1 TGTGCCAGCAGTGTCGGAAGCGGGTGGGTCTCTGACGAGCAGTACTTC CASSVGSGWVSDEQYF
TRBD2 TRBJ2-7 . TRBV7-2 TGTGCCAGCAGCTTAGTACTAGCGGGTCCCTTAGGGGAGCAGTACTTC CASSLVLAGPLGEQYF
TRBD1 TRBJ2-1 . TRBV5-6 TGTGCCAGCAGCACCGCAGGGGGCGGTATCAATGAGCAGTTCTTC CASSTAGGGINEQFF
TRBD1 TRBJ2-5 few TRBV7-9 TGTTCCAGCAGCTTAGTTGGGACAGGGTTTGTGGAGACCCAGTACTTC CSSSLVGTGFVETQYF
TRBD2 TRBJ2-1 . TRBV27 TGTGCCAGCAGTTTAGGGACTAGCGGGAGGAATGAGCAGTTCTTC CASSLGTSGRNEQFF
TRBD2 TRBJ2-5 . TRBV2 TGTGCCAGCAGTGCGGGGCCAGCTAGCGGGCCCCAAGAGACCCAGTACTTC CASSAGPASGPQETQYF
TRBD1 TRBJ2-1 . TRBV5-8 TGTGCCATTCGGGGGGGAGACAGGGGGCATGGCAATGAGCAGTTCTTC CAIRGGDRGHGNEQFF
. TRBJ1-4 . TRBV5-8 TGTGCCAGCAGCTTGGATGGCAGGCTGAATGAAAAACTGTTTTTT CASSLDGRLNEKLFF